This T cell receptor beta chain came from a study of cytomegalovirus exposure and HLA in healthy donors. Study overall: Approximately 190 million T cells yielded more than 90 million unique TCR beta sequences, as an earlier analysis found.

Each donor was healthy, and each was a bone marrow donor. Study conclusions and caveats: TCR beta V- and J-gene trimming, according to a later analysis, was linked to a missense DCLRE1C variant. A prior analysis recorded that most TCR beta V segments were productive about 87% or about 30% of the time.

This clone came up many times. Antigen unknown. Germline-derived CDR1 and CDR2 are MGHRA and YSYEKL. The length of the CDR3 is 17 residues. Trimming at V came to 0 bases and at J to 0 bases, leaving 8 bases not matched to a gene. Researchers ran the PCR with 60 Vbeta and 13 Jbeta primers. The method was immunoSEQ multiplex PCR; TCRdb's version includes in-frame clones alone and lacks a portion of them. The sample shows some 110,000 clones, about three fifths of them seen only once. The V call is TRBV4-1, the J call TRBJ2-7; TRBD2 agrees at 7 bases. The receptor was derived from a woman in her 40s in good health and CMV-seropositive. The sample comprised PBMCs. The CDR3, as DNA: TGCGCCAGCAGCCAAGATCGGGCTAGCGGATTCTCCTACGAGCAGTACTTC. This encodes CASSQDRASGFSYEQYF.